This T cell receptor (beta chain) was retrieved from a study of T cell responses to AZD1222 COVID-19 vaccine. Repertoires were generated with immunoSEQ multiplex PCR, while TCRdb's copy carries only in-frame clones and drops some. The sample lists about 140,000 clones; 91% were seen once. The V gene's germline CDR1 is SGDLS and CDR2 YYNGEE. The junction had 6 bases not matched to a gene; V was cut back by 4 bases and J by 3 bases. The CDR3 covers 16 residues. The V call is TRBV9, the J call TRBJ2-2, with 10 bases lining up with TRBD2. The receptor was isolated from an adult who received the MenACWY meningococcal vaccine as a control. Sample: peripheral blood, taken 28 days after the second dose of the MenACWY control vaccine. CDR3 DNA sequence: TGTGCCAGCAGCACGGGACTAGCGATGCACACCGGGGAGCTGTTTTTT. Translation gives CASSTGLAMHTGELFF.